Listed below are T cell receptor beta chains from one sample, sequenced in a study of blood T cells in healthy people across ages. TCRdb passed the 5' RACE reads through MiXCR, listing each CDR3 protein once. The table shows about 690,000 distinct CDR3 sequences, with roughly 41% occurring only once. Sequencing was done on a sample of blood. The receptor set was obtained from a man older than 75 in good health. The CDR3 runs from the conserved cysteine through the conserved F or W. Fields, in order: D gene, V gene, clone size, J gene, CDR3 protein, CDR3 DNA. D genes are given only for firm matches. Part of the rows lack a size; the others show once, few, many or a class for expanded clones.

-	TRBV20-1	-	TRBJ2-7	CSARNPRGGDEQYF	TGCAGTGCTAGAAACCCCAGGGGAGGGGACGAGCAGTACTTC
TRBD2	TRBV5-6	-	TRBJ2-1	CASSQIRRGGETQFF	TGTGCCAGCAGCCAGATTAGACGGGGAGGGGAGACCCAGTTCTTC
-	TRBV6-1	-	TRBJ2-5	CASRNRDPRNKQYF	TGTGCCAGCAGAAACCGGGACCCCCGGAATAAGCAGTACTTC
TRBD2	TRBV6-2/TRBV6-3	-	TRBJ2-7	CASSYSGGRSYNEQYF	TGTGCCAGCAGTTATAGCGGGGGCCGCTCCTACAATGAGCAGTACTTC
TRBD1	TRBV3-1	many	TRBJ2-7	CASSNSGTGEQYF	TGTGCCAGCAGCAACTCCGGGACAGGCGAGCAGTACTTC
TRBD1	TRBV7-3	few	TRBJ2-3	CASSLKVGTGTSTDTQYF	TGTGCCAGCAGCTTAAAAGTGGGGACAGGAACTTCCACAGATACGCAGTATTTT
TRBD1	TRBV5-5	-	TRBJ1-2	CASSSDRGRSYGYTF	TGTGCCAGCAGCTCGGACAGGGGGCGATCGTATGGCTACACCTTC
-	TRBV6-2/TRBV6-3	-	TRBJ1-5	CASSTRAQGHQPQHF	TGTGCCAGCAGTACCCGGGCTCAGGGCCATCAGCCCCAGCATTTT
-	TRBV12-3/TRBV12-4	-	TRBJ1-2	CASSPGGGSGQVGYTF	TGTGCCAGCAGTCCCGGTGGAGGTTCGGGACAAGTTGGCTACACCTTC
-	TRBV28	-	TRBJ2-5	CASSSPQRKSWVYKQYF	TGTGCCAGCAGTTCGCCGCAGAGGAAAAGCTGGGTCTACAAGCAGTACTTC
-	TRBV7-2	-	TRBJ2-5	CASNIKGETQYF	TGTGCCAGCAACATAAAGGGGGAGACCCAGTACTTC
-	TRBV5-1	-	TRBJ2-5	CASSSTTVQETQYF	TGCGCCAGCAGCTCCACGACAGTCCAAGAGACCCAGTACTTC
-	TRBV3-1	-	TRBJ2-7	CASSQGTTSYEQYF	TGTGCCAGCAGCCAAGGGACCACTAGCTACGAGCAGTACTTC
-	TRBV18	few	TRBJ2-4	CASSPLKETNIQYF	TGTGCCAGCTCACCCCTCAAGGAGACAAACATTCAGTACTTC
-	TRBV6-2/TRBV6-3	-	TRBJ2-3	CASRPPGGDTQYF	TGTGCCAGCAGGCCCCCCGGCGGAGATACGCAGTATTTT
-	TRBV29-1	few	TRBJ2-7	CSVGREGEQYF	TGCAGCGTAGGGCGGGAAGGAGAGCAGTACTTC
TRBD2	TRBV29-1	few	TRBJ2-7	CSVGTSGGSYEQYF	TGCAGCGTTGGGACTAGCGGGGGATCCTACGAGCAGTACTTC
TRBD1	TRBV5-1	-	TRBJ2-5	CASSLAGTGRKETQYF	TGCGCCAGCAGCTTGGCCGGGACAGGGAGAAAAGAGACCCAGTACTTC
TRBD2	TRBV7-2	few	TRBJ2-7	CASSKGLHEQYF	TGTGCCAGCTCCAAGGGACTACACGAGCAGTACTTC
-	TRBV27	-	TRBJ2-6	CASKLQGTGANVLTF	TGTGCCAGCAAGCTCCAGGGTACTGGGGCCAACGTCCTGACTTTC